Following are 27 T cell receptor beta chains from one sample sequenced in a study of T cell repertoires in ileal Crohn's disease. Sequencing was performed with immunoSEQ multiplex PCR; in TCRdb, only in-frame clones are kept and a portion is missing. This table holds over 13,000 clones, 80% found once. What was sequenced was ileal tissue. These receptors were obtained from an adult with Crohn's disease.

The chain joins TRBV5-1 to TRBJ1-2; weak D call: TRBD1 (6 bases). V was cut by 3 bases and J by 1 base, with 19 bases left in between. The CDR3 has 17 residues. The germline V gene encodes CDR1 SGHRS and CDR2 YFSETQ. Here the CDR3 reads CASSSMVTGRLNYGYTF. The CDR3 DNA follows: TGCGCCAGCAGCTCGATGGTGACAGGCCGCCTTAACTATGGCTACACCTTC.

The gene calls are TRBV10-1 and TRBJ2-1; 7 bases agree with TRBD1. The V gene end was trimmed by 2 bases and the J gene end by 8 bases; junction bases not matched to a gene: 6. The CDR3 extends over 14 amino acids. Per the germline V gene, CDR1 is WNHNN and CDR2 is SYGVQD (reference sequence). Here the CDR3 DNA reads TGCGCCAGCAGTGAGACACAGGGGTGGGATGAGCAGTTCTTC. This encodes CASSETQGWDEQFF.

J is TRBJ2-7 and V is TRBV10-2; 8 nucleotides match TRBD2. Germline V gene sequence: CDR1 WSHSY, CDR2 SAAADI. The junction had 10 bases not matched to a gene; V was cut back by 8 bases and J by 1 base. The CDR3 is made up of 15 amino acids. CDR3 DNA sequence: TGCGCCAGCTCCGAGGGGACTAGGCAATCCTACGAGCAGTACGTC. Residues: CASSEGTRQSYEQYV.

The chain carries TRBV19 and TRBJ1-1; D gene uncertain. This CDR3 is built from 16 residues. Germline CDR1 LNHDA, CDR2 SQIVND (reference sequence). Trimming took off 2 bases at V and 5 bases at J, with 18 bases between the two ends. The CDR3 spells CASSISPGRRRTEAFF. DNA for the CDR3: TGTGCCAGTAGTATAAGCCCGGGGAGGAGGCGTACTGAAGCTTTCTTT.

The chain combines TRBV19 with TRBJ2-1; D not resolved. Germline assignment: CDR1 LNHDA and CDR2 SQIVND (reference sequence). V was trimmed by 0 bases and J by 4 bases, leaving 10 bases between them. The CDR3 is 15 amino acids. CDR3: CASSIELSVYNEQFF. CDR3 bases: TGTGCCAGTAGTATAGAACTATCCGTATACAATGAGCAGTTCTTC.

The V call is TRBV9, the J call TRBJ2-3; 13 positions agree with TRBD2. The germline gives CDR1 SGDLS, CDR2 YYNGEE. The CDR3 is 16 amino acids. The V and J ends lost 2 bases and 4 bases, in that order; junction bases with no gene match: 4. CDR3 residues: CASSVTSGGEADTQYF. In DNA, the CDR3 is TGTGCCAGCAGCGTTACTAGCGGGGGGGAAGCAGATACGCAGTATTTT.

The chain has TRBV2 and TRBJ1-1; D unclear. The CDR3 covers 14 residues. The germline V gene has CDR1 SNHLY and CDR2 FYNNEI. The V and J ends lost 2 bases and 2 bases respectively, with 9 bases between them. The CDR3 region is CASSEWRINTEAFF. DNA for the CDR3: TGTGCCAGCAGTGAATGGCGGATAAACACTGAAGCTTTCTTT.

This clone has just a few counts. The chain links TRBV6-5 to TRBJ1-1; TRBD1 might be the D (6 bases). CDR3 length equals 13 residues. The V end was cut by 10 bases, the J end by 5 bases, with 17 bases between. Germline V gives CDR1 MNHEY, CDR2 SVGAGI. Written as DNA, the CDR3 is TGTGCCACCATTGGGGGCGGGCGAACTGAAGCTTTCTTT. This codes for CATIGGGRTEAFF.

The chain is built from TRBV5-1 and TRBJ1-2, with D unclear. Trimming removed 4 bases from V and 3 bases from J, with 22 bases in between. CDR1 SGHRS and CDR2 YFSETQ come from the germline V gene. This CDR3 contains 17 residues. CDR3 amino acids: CASSKDTPTEVYYGYTF. CDR3 nucleotides: TGCGCCAGCAGCAAAGATACCCCCACGGAGGTTTACTATGGCTACACCTTC.

Only one count was recorded for this clone. V is TRBV25-1 and J is TRBJ2-3; 7 bases fit TRBD2. Germline values: CDR1 MGHDK, CDR2 SYGVNS. With V trimmed by 3 bases and J by 8 bases, 5 bases remained unmatched. CDR3 length: 13 residues. In nucleotides, the CDR3 is TGTGCCAGCAGTGACTTGGGGAGGGGTACGCAGTATTTT. Translation: CASSDLGRGTQYF.

The chain uses TRBV19 and TRBJ1-2; D is perhaps TRBD1 (5 bases). The CDR3 has 12 amino acids. Trimming shortened V by 9 bases and J by 9 bases, and 17 bases separated the two germline ends. Germline-derived CDR1 and CDR2 are LNHDA and SQIVND (reference sequence). The CDR3 reads CASSLLGGSYTF. CDR3 DNA: TGTGCCAGCTCCCTGTTGGGGGGGAGCTACACCTTC.

The V call is TRBV6-1, the J call TRBJ2-2, with TRBD2 matching over 12 bases. Germline lookup yields CDR1 MNHNS and CDR2 SASEGT. This CDR3 region has 15 residues. J was trimmed by 6 bases and V by 2 bases; bases with no gene match: 1. The CDR3 region is CASSESSGGAGELFF. The CDR3 region has the DNA TGTGCCAGCAGTGAATCTAGCGGGGGGGCCGGGGAGCTGTTTTTT.

This clone was observed once. V usage is TRBV15 and J usage is TRBJ1-1; possibly TRBD1 for D (6 bases). Trimming shortened V by 5 bases and J by 0 bases, and 7 bases separated the two germline ends. CDR3 length equals 13 residues. Looked up from germline, CDR1 is LNHNV and CDR2 is YYDKDF (reference sequence). The CDR3 is CATSGQMNTEAFF. CDR3 bases: TGTGCCACCAGCGGACAGATGAACACTGAAGCTTTCTTT.

Only a few counts were recorded for this clone. This chain connects TRBV18 to TRBJ2-1; 13 bases are shared with TRBD2. CDR3 length: 17 amino acids. CDR1 and CDR2 (germline): KGHSH, LQKENI. Unmatched junction bases numbered 5, after V lost 2 bases and J lost 4 bases. CDR3 nucleotide sequence: TGTGCCAGCTCACCAAGACTAGCGGGAGGATATTACAATGAGCAGTTCTTC. Translation: CASSPRLAGGYYNEQFF.

This chain joins TRBV9 and TRBJ2-1; D perhaps matches TRBD2 (7 bases). The CDR3 extends over 15 amino acids. Looked up from germline, CDR1 is SGDLS and CDR2 is YYNGEE. Between the trimmed V and J ends, which lost 4 bases and 5 bases, there was a span of 16 bases. The CDR3 is CASSPGGGKNNEQFF. The CDR3 region has the DNA TGTGCCAGCAGCCCGGGGGGCGGGAAAAACAATGAGCAGTTCTTC. Complete variable domain (other parts from reference TRBV9 and TRBJ2-1): DSGVTQTPKHLITATGQRVTLRCSPRSGDLSVYWYQQSLDQGLQFLIQYYNGEERAKGNILERFSAQQFPDLHSELNLSSLELGDSALYFCASSPGGGKNNEQFFGPGTRLTVL.

The J gene is TRBJ1-1, the V gene TRBV30; unclear D gene. V was cut by 2 bases and J by 0 bases, with 7 bases left in between. Germline CDR1 reads GTSNPN; CDR2 reads SVGIG (reference sequence). The CDR3 extends over 13 amino acids. In DNA, the CDR3 is TGTGCCTGGAGTCTCGGGGTGAACACTGAAGCTTTCTTT. Translation gives CAWSLGVNTEAFF.

The table lists this clone with a few counts. This sequence joins TRBV6-5 and TRBJ1-6; D gene ambiguous. Trimming removed 10 bases from V and 5 bases from J, with 15 bases in between. CDR1 and CDR2 from the germline V gene are MNHEY and SVGAGI. This CDR3 is built from 14 residues. This chain's CDR3 is CATSDGINNSPLHF. The DNA for the CDR3 is TGTGCCACTTCGGACGGGATTAATAATTCACCCCTCCACTTT.

The rearrangement links TRBV2 to TRBJ1-2; no clear D gene. V was trimmed by 10 bases and J by 6 bases, leaving 6 bases between them. This CDR3 is built from 9 residues. Per germline, CDR1 SNHLY and CDR2 FYNNEI. The CDR3 here is CAIRDGYTF. The DNA of the CDR3 is TGTGCCATACGGGATGGCTACACCTTC.

This CDR3 is CASSALLGDYEQYV. CDR3 in DNA: TGTGCCAGCAGTGCTCTTCTGGGGGACTACGAGCAGTACGTC. The V and J genes are TRBV6-1 and TRBJ2-7; TRBD1 or TRBD2 may be the D gene (5 bases each). The V end lost 4 bases, the J end lost 3 bases, and 13 bases lay between the germline ends. Germline V lookup: CDR1 MNHNS, CDR2 SASEGT. The CDR3 is 14 residues long.

Concerning this clone itself: The junction differs from germline at one of its ends, possibly a read error. Other DNA sequences in this sample translate to the same CDR3. This chain links TRBV19 with TRBJ1-5, with 9 bases aligning to TRBD1. The CDR3 is made up of 14 amino acids. CDR1 is LNHDA and CDR2 is SQIVND in the germline V gene (reference sequence). CDR3 loop: CASSLTGGDQPQHF. In nucleotides, the CDR3 is TGTGCCAGTAGTCTGACAGGGGGTGATCAGCCTCAGCATTTT.

The V gene is TRBV19, the J gene TRBJ1-1; no reliable D call. This CDR3 spans 16 amino acids. Between the trimmed V and J ends, which lost 4 bases and 0 bases, there was a span of 15 bases. Germline V gene lookup returns CDR1 LNHDA and CDR2 SQIVND (reference sequence). In DNA, the CDR3 is TGTGCCAGTAGTAAAATAGGACTGGGTATGAACACTGAAGCTTTCTTT. This translates into CASSKIGLGMNTEAFF. The variable domain in full, completed from reference TRBV19 and TRBJ1-1, reads DGGITQSPKYLFRKEGQNVTLSCEQNLNHDAMYWYRQDPGQGLRLIYYSQIVNDFQKGDIAEGYSVSREKKESFPLTVTSAQKNPTAFYLCASSKIGLGMNTEAFFGQGTRLTVV.

The V call is TRBV11-3, the J call TRBJ2-2; D remains unclear. Germline CDR1 SGHNT, CDR2 YENEEA. The CDR3 runs to 13 residues. Trimming removed 1 base at V and 7 bases at J, with 7 bases between. CDR3 nucleotides: TGTGCCAGCAGCTTAGTTGTAAACGGGGAGCTGTTTTTT. Translated: CASSLVVNGELFF.

The chain joins TRBV5-1 to TRBJ2-2; 9 bases match TRBD1. Trimming at V came to 4 bases and at J to 4 bases, leaving 5 bases not matched to a gene. The CDR3 length is 15 residues. Germline V gene data show CDR1 as SGHRS and CDR2 as YFSETQ. This CDR3 is CASSLDRGTTGELFF. The DNA for the CDR3 is TGCGCCAGCAGCCTGGACAGGGGCACCACCGGGGAGCTGTTTTTT.

The rearrangement joins TRBV5-1 to TRBJ1-3; D not certain. This CDR3 is built from 15 residues. Trimming cost V 2 bases and J 0 bases, with 9 bases left between them. Germline lookup yields CDR1 SGHRS and CDR2 YFSETQ. The CDR3: CASSFRGGSGNTIYF. The CDR3 nucleotides are TGCGCCAGCAGCTTCCGTGGCGGCTCTGGAAACACCATATATTTT.

The chain combines TRBV19 with TRBJ1-3; 8 bases agree with TRBD1. The germline CDR1 and CDR2 sequences are LNHDA and SQIVND (reference sequence). V lost 5 bases, J lost 4 bases, and 10 bases stayed unmatched. The CDR3 has 16 residues. The CDR3 is CASSQSQGARGNTIYF. CDR3 sequence (DNA): TGTGCCAGTAGTCAATCCCAGGGGGCGCGAGGAAACACCATATATTTT.

The genes are TRBV19 and TRBJ1-2; possibly TRBD1 for D (6 bases). V shed 8 bases and J shed 5 bases, with 15 bases lying between them. Germline CDR1 and CDR2: LNHDA and SQIVND (reference sequence). This CDR3 is 13 amino acids long. CDR3 bases: TGTGCCAGTTGGGACATCGGCCTATATGGCTACACCTTC. It is translated as CASWDIGLYGYTF.

The chain is built from TRBV2 and TRBJ2-5; 7 bases are a match to TRBD2. Losses at the gene ends were 5 bases for V and 0 bases for J; bases not matched to a gene: 3. This CDR3 has 14 residues. Looked up from germline, CDR1 is SNHLY and CDR2 is FYNNEI. The CDR3 reads CASSLAAYQETQYF. CDR3 DNA: TGTGCCAGCAGTCTAGCGGCGTACCAAGAGACCCAGTACTTC.